These 14 T cell receptor beta chains share one sample of origin, sequenced in a study of blood T cell repertoires in COVID-19. Produced via immunoSEQ multiplex PCR; TCRdb's table is partial and in-frame only. The data contain just under 150,000 clones, about 87% of them singletons. Sample: peripheral blood. These receptor sequences come from a woman aged 45-60 years with active or convalescent COVID-19.

The genes are TRBV18 and TRBJ2-7; no definite D call. The length of the CDR3 is 14 residues. Trimming stripped 2 bases from V and 2 bases from J, with 10 bases between. The germline CDR1 and CDR2 sequences are KGHSH and LQKENI. The CDR3 is CASSPENGAYEQYF. CDR3 DNA: TGTGCCAGCTCACCAGAGAACGGAGCCTACGAGCAGTACTTC. The full variable domain, its missing parts supplied by reference TRBV18 and TRBJ2-7, is NAGVMQNPRHLVRRRGQEARLRCSPMKGHSHVYWYRQLPEEGLKFMVYLQKENIIDESGMPKERFSAEFPKEGPSILRIQQVVRGDSAAYFCASSPENGAYEQYFGPGTRLTVT.

The chain carries TRBV7-8 and TRBJ1-5; 10 bases align to TRBD1. Losses at the gene ends were 1 base for V and 7 bases for J; bases not matched to a gene: 7. This CDR3 has 16 residues. Looked up from germline, CDR1 is SGHVS and CDR2 is FQNEAQ. This CDR3 reads CASSLEGQGISQPQHF. CDR3 sequence (DNA): TGTGCCAGCAGCTTAGAGGGACAGGGGATCAGCCAGCCCCAGCATTTT.

The chain combines TRBV5-5 with TRBJ1-1; 12 nucleotides line up with TRBD1. Looked up from germline, CDR1 is SGHKS and CDR2 is YYEKEE (reference sequence). The CDR3 totals 16 residues. V trimming: 4 bases; J trimming: 3 bases; junction bases outside the gene matches: 7. In DNA, the CDR3 is TGTGCCAGCAGCCCCCCCGGGACAGGGGGCTACACTGAAGCTTTCTTT. It yields the protein CASSPPGTGGYTEAFF.

The CDR3 is CATGARNTGELFF. Written as DNA, the CDR3 is TGTGCCACGGGGGCCAGGAACACCGGGGAGCTGTTTTTT. The chain links TRBV24-1 to TRBJ2-2; tentatively, D is TRBD1 (6 bases). Trimming stripped 10 bases from V and 1 base from J, with 9 bases between. This CDR3 has 13 amino acids. CDR1 and CDR2 (germline): KGHDR, SFDVKD.

This chain connects TRBV18 to TRBJ1-5, with D possibly being TRBD1 (5 bases). Germline V lookup: CDR1 KGHSH, CDR2 LQKENI. The CDR3 covers 15 residues. V was shortened by 4 bases and J by 3 bases, with 13 bases between the two germline ends. CDR3 sequence (DNA): TGTGCCAGCTCACTGAATCAGGGTAACAATCAGCCCCAGCATTTT. The encoded protein is CASSLNQGNNQPQHF.

The chain employs TRBV5-4 and TRBJ2-7, with a weak D call TRBD2 (6 bases). Germline V gene sequence: CDR1 SGHNT, CDR2 YYREEE (reference sequence). V was trimmed by 4 bases and J by 5 bases, leaving 16 bases between them. This CDR3 region has 14 residues. CDR3 in amino acids: CASSNPGLVNEQYF. The DNA for the CDR3 is TGTGCCAGCAGCAATCCGGGACTGGTAAACGAGCAGTACTTC. The variable domain in full, completed from reference TRBV5-4 and TRBJ2-7, reads ETGVTQSPTHLIKTRGQQVTLRCSSQSGHNTVSWYQQALGQGPQFIFQYYREEENGRGNFPPRFSGLQFPNYSSELNVNALELDDSALYLCASSNPGLVNEQYFGPGTRLTVT.

This clone has only a few counts. This chain links TRBV7-2 with TRBJ1-3; no clear D. Trimming pared 5 bases from V and 4 bases from J, leaving 12 bases between. The length of the CDR3 is 14 residues. Germline V CDR1 and CDR2: SGHTA, FQGNSA. The CDR3 region has the DNA TGTGCCAGCAGCCCATGGACTGCAGGAAACACCATATATTTT. This encodes CASSPWTAGNTIYF.

The chain links TRBV5-1 to TRBJ1-1, with 8 nucleotides matching TRBD1. V shed 0 bases, J shed 1 base, and the junction held 5 bases outside the gene matches. Germline loops: CDR1 SGHRS, CDR2 YFSETQ. The CDR3 spans 16 residues. DNA for the CDR3: TGCGCCAGCAGCTTGGCTCGGACAGGGAGGAACACTGAAGCTTTCTTT. Amino acids: CASSLARTGRNTEAFF.

In its sample, this clone was seen once. V is TRBV27 and J is TRBJ1-1, with D perhaps matching TRBD1 (5 bases). Germline V lookup: CDR1 MNHEY, CDR2 SMNVEV (reference sequence). This CDR3 comprises 14 residues. V was trimmed by 4 bases and J by 1 base, leaving 10 bases between them. CDR3 region: CASSWGGGNTEAFF. The CDR3 DNA is TGTGCCAGCAGTTGGGGCGGGGGGAACACTGAAGCTTTCTTT.

The V call is TRBV7-8, the J call TRBJ2-7; a weak D match, TRBD2 (5 bases). V gave up 6 bases and J gave up 0 bases, with 24 bases separating them. Germline values: CDR1 SGHVS, CDR2 FQNEAQ. This CDR3 spans 18 amino acids. CDR3 coding DNA: TGTGCCAGCAGTCCCCGAGCGGAACTGACGGTGAGCTCCTACGAGCAGTACTTC. As protein: CASSPRAELTVSSYEQYF. Filled out from reference TRBV7-8 and TRBJ2-7, the complete variable domain reads GAGVSQSPRYKVAKRGQDVALRCDPISGHVSLFWYQQALGQGPEFLTYFQNEAQLDKSGLPSDRFFAERPEGSVSTLKIQRTQQEDSAVYLCASSPRAELTVSSYEQYFGPGTRLTVT.

The chain employs TRBV19 and TRBJ1-6, with 8 bases that match TRBD1. J lost 1 base, V lost 9 bases, and 5 bases had no gene match. CDR1 and CDR2 (germline): LNHDA, SQIVND (reference sequence). The CDR3 spans 15 residues. DNA of the CDR3: TGTGCCAGCCAAGACAGGGGTTCCTATAATTCACCCCTCCACTTT. Amino acids: CASQDRGSYNSPLHF.

The chain employs TRBV19 and TRBJ2-1; TRBD2 might be the D (7 bases). The CDR3 has 16 residues. V lost 6 bases, J lost 0 bases, and 15 bases lay in between. CDR1 and CDR2 from the germline V gene are LNHDA and SQIVND (reference sequence). In nucleotides, the CDR3 is TGTGCCAGTAGCATGAGGGGGGGCAGCTCCTACAATGAGCAGTTCTTC. It specifies CASSMRGGSSYNEQFF.

For this clone: At the DNA level, this CDR3 is encoded by other sequences in the same sample as well. V and J are TRBV27 and TRBJ2-1, with TRBD2 identical over 12 bases. This CDR3 has 16 amino acids. V was pared by 2 bases and J by 2 bases, with 1 base of the junction left unmatched. CDR1 is MNHEY, CDR2 SMNVEV, per germline (reference sequence). CDR3 loop: CASSLLAGGTYNEQFF. CDR3 nucleotide sequence: TGTGCCAGCAGTTTACTAGCGGGGGGGACCTACAATGAGCAGTTCTTC.

The V and J genes are TRBV6-5 and TRBJ1-2; TRBD1 is a possible D gene (5 bases). The CDR3 contains 15 residues. Deletions cut 4 bases from V and 8 bases from J, with 20 bases between. CDR1 is MNHEY, CDR2 SVGAGI, per germline. Here the CDR3 reads CASSLGHAAEGGYTF. As DNA, the CDR3 is TGTGCCAGCAGTTTGGGCCACGCCGCGGAGGGGGGCTACACCTTC.